Described below is a single T cell receptor beta chain sequence and its context. The antigen remains undetermined. This entry belongs to a study of T cell responses to AZD1222 COVID-19 vaccine. Regarding the study as a whole: It was only after the peak T cell response that any repertoires were sampled.

TCRdb's copy holds only in-frame clones and misses some; the assay was immunoSEQ multiplex PCR. The sample lists 150,000 to 200,000 clones, 87% occurring once. The germline V gene has CDR1 SGHRS and CDR2 YFSETQ. The CDR3 loop spans 12 amino acids. Trimming took off 10 bases at V and 3 bases at J, with 14 bases between the two ends. Sequencing used peripheral blood, obtained on day 0 of MenACWY control vaccination. This TCR was sampled from an adult in good health. The chain is built from TRBV5-1 and TRBJ2-7; D is perhaps TRBD2 (7 bases). In nucleotides, the CDR3 is TGCGCCTCGGGGGGCTTGGGCTACGAGCAGTACTTC. Translated, it gives CASGGLGYEQYF.